The source of this TCR beta chain is a study of blood T cell repertoires in COVID-19. Whole-study context: The United States, Italy and Spain were the sources of the acute and convalescent COVID-19 samples.

TCRdb's table, derived via immunoSEQ multiplex PCR, lists solely in-frame clones and lacks some. Seen here are around 100,000 clones, over 80% observed once, and the top ten hold under 6%. J gave up 3 bases and V 6 bases, and 10 bases lay outside the gene matches. Germline-derived CDR1 and CDR2 are SEHNR and FQNEAQ (reference sequence). CDR3 length equals 17 residues. The sequence came from a woman aged 45-65 years with acute or convalescent COVID-19. The sequencing input was peripheral blood. The V gene is TRBV7-9, the J gene TRBJ2-2; 10 bases match TRBD2. The CDR3 DNA reads as TGTGCCAGCAGGACCGGAGGGACTAGCGTTGACACCGGGGAGCTGTTTTTT. This encodes CASRTGGTSVDTGELFF. Based on the CDR3 plus reference TRBV7-9 and TRBJ2-2, the full variable domain is DTGVSQNPRHKITKRGQNVTFRCDPISEHNRLYWYRQTLGQGPEFLTYFQNEAQLEKSRLLSDRFSAERPKGSFSTLEIQRTEQGDSAMYLCASRTGGTSVDTGELFFGEGSRLTVL.